What follows describes a single TCR beta chain. The antigen remains unidentified. These data are taken from a study of CD8 T cells in Susac syndrome. General study results and limits: The study acknowledged a relatively small number of individuals in its TCR sequencing and HLA analysis.

Germline lookup yields CDR1 SGHVS and CDR2 FQNEAQ. The CDR3 sequence is 17 residues long. The V end lost 3 bases, the J end lost 8 bases, and 25 bases lay between the germline ends. Healthy donors acted as controls, with matching for age and sex. Negative isolation was used for CD8+ and CD4+ T cells, and FACS enrichment was applied to TEMRA cells. An amount of RNA that ranged from roughly 0.5 to 1 ug was reverse transcribed with random hexamers. It was immunoSEQ multiplex PCR that amplified TCR beta CDR3 across 54 Vbeta and 13 Jbeta. MiXCR, applied by TCRdb to the immunoSEQ multiplex PCR reads, yields one record per CDR3 protein. The sample consists of about 200,000 distinct CDR3 sequences, 95% of them appearing once.

Input material: CD4+ T cells from PBMCs. The clonotype originates from a human donor in good health. J is TRBJ1-2 and V is TRBV7-8; no reliable D call. CDR3 loop: CASSLYGVAGRLGGYTF. The CDR3 DNA reads TGTGCCAGCAGCTTGTATGGAGTAGCGGGAAGGTTGGGGGGCTACACCTTC. The full variable domain, rest sourced from reference TRBV7-8 and TRBJ1-2, is GAGVSQSPRYKVAKRGQDVALRCDPISGHVSLFWYQQALGQGPEFLTYFQNEAQLDKSGLPSDRFFAERPEGSVSTLKIQRTQQEDSAVYLCASSLYGVAGRLGGYTFGSGTRLTVV.